This T cell receptor beta chain stems from a study of blood T cells in healthy people across ages. Across the whole study: Capturing about one barcoded beta molecule per two T cells was achieved by template switching.

This clonotype was seen at least ten times. Trimming cost V 2 bases and J 0 bases, with 15 bases left between them. The CDR3 runs 17 residues. Germline V gene data show CDR1 as MDHEN and CDR2 as SYDVKM. Combining a sample-barcoded 5' primer with a J-beta primer mix, a second PCR ran for roughly 7 to 12 cycles. TCRdb fed the 5' RACE reads into MiXCR, producing one record per CDR3 protein. The data hold 920,000 or so distinct CDR3 sequences, with under 55% observed a single time. The TCR comes from an older woman in good health. Sequenced input: blood. The gene calls are TRBV28 and TRBJ2-3; weak D call: TRBD1 (6 bases). CDR3 bases: TGTGCCAGCAGTTTACCCCTGACAGGTACTAGCACAGATACGCAGTATTTT. Its translation: CASSLPLTGTSTDTQYF.